The text below deals with one TCR beta chain. What it recognizes is unknown. TCRdb fed the reads into MiXCR, producing one record per CDR3 protein. Of about 480,000 distinct CDR3 sequences in the sample, 30% to 40% were seen once. This sample was taken from a study of T cell repertoires in cytomegalovirus infection. V was shortened by 5 bases and J by 1 base, with 12 bases between the two germline ends. Germline CDR1 reads SNHLY; CDR2 reads FYNNEI. The CDR3 extends over 15 amino acids. Study-level results: HLA-C-restricted CMV-specific TCR beta clonotypes were dominant in the ex vivo response.

The specimen was cultured PBMCs, collected from culture after CMV antigen stimulation. This receptor was obtained from a human donor in good health (CMV status not recorded). Some clones in this sample may be carry-over from other donors' samples. The J gene is TRBJ1-5, the V gene TRBV2; D may be TRBD1 (5 bases). This chain's CDR3 is CASSLGVASNQPQHF. The CDR3 DNA follows: TGTGCCAGCAGTCTGGGGGTAGCCAGCAATCAGCCCCAGCATTTT.